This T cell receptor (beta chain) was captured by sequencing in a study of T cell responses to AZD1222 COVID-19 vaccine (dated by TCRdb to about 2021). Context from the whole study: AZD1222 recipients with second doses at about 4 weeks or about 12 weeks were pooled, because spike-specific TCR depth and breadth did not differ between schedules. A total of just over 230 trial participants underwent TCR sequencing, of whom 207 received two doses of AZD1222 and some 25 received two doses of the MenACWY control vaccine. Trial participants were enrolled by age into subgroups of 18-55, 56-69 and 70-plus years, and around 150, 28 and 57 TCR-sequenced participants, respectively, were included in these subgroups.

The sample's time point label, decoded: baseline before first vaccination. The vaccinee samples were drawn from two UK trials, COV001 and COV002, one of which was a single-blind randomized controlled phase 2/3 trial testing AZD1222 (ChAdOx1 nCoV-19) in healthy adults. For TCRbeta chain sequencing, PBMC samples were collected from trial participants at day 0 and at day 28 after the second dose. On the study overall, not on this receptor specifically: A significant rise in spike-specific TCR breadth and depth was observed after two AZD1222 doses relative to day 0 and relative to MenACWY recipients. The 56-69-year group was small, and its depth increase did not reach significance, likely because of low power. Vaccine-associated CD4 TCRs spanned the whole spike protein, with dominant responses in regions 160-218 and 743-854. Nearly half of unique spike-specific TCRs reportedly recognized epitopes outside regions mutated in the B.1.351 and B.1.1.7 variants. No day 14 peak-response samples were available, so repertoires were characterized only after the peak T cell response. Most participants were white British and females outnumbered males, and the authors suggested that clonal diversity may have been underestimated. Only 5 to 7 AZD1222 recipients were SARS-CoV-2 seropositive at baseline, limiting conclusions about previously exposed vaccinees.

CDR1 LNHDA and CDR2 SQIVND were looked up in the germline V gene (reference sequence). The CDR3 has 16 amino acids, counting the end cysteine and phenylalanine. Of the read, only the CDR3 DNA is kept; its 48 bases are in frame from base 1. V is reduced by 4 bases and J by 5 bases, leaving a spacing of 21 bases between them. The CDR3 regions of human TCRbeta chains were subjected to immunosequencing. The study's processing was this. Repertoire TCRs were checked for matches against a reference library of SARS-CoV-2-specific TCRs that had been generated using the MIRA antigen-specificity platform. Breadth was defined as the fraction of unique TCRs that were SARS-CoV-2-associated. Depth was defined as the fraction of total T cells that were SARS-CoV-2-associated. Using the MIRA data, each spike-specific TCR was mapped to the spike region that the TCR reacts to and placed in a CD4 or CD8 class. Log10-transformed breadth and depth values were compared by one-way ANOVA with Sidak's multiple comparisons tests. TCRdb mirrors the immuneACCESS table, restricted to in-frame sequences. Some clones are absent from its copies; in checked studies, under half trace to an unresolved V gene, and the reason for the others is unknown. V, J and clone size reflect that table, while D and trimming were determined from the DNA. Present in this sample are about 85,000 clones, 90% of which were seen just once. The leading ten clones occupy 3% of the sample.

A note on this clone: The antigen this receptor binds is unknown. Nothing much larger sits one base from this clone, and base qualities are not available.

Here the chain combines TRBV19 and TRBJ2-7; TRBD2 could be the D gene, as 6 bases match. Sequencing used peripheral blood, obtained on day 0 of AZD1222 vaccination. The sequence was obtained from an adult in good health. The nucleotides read TGTGCCAGTAGTACCCCCGAAGGTGGCGGGACCCACGAGCAGTACTTC. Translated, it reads CASSTPEGGGTHEQYF. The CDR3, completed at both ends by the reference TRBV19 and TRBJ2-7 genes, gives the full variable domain DGGITQSPKYLFRKEGQNVTLSCEQNLNHDAMYWYRQDPGQGLRLIYYSQIVNDFQKGDIAEGYSVSREKKESFPLTVTSAQKNPTAFYLCASSTPEGGGTHEQYFGPGTRLTVT.